The clone carrying this TCR beta chain was detected a few times. The antigen is undetermined. The data were obtained in a study of T cell repertoires in cytomegalovirus infection. Study-wide context: Through public TCR beta signatures, both CMV infection and matching HLA type were indicated. Study outcomes and limitations: Summed frequency of public TCR beta families distinguished CMV carriers with the relevant HLA.

One entry per CDR3 protein, called by TCRdb with MiXCR from the reads. The sample shows some 560,000 distinct CDR3 sequences, 40% of them seen only once. V gave up 2 bases and J gave up 2 bases; unmatched junction bases: 2. The CDR3 contains 14 residues. The germline gives CDR1 SGHTA, CDR2 FQGNSA. This receptor was taken from a human donor in good health (CMV status not recorded). Some clones in this sample may be carry-over from other donors' samples. This chain connects TRBV7-2 to TRBJ2-5; 7 bases map to TRBD1. The sample here was cultured PBMCs, taken from culture after CMV antigen stimulation. This CDR3 is CASSLRGRQETQYF. CDR3 in DNA: TGTGCCAGCAGCTTAAGGGGGCGTCAAGAGACCCAGTACTTC.